Below, 21 T cell receptor beta chains from the same sample are listed, as sequenced in a study of control samples from healthy donors and cancer patients. Sequencing used immunoSEQ multiplex PCR; TCRdb keeps in-frame clones, though not all of them. The repertoire consists of approximately 150,000 clones, with around 94% occurring once and the leading ten covering under 15%. The sample comprised blood. The receptors shown here come from a man aged 35 to 55 in good health.

V usage is TRBV20-1 and J usage is TRBJ2-1; 9 bases match TRBD1. In germline, CDR1 is DFQATT, CDR2 SNEGSKA (reference sequence). V dropped 3 bases and J dropped 7; count of bases not matched to a gene: 4. CDR3 size: 13 residues. The CDR3 sequence is CSASDRGSNEQFF. For the CDR3, the DNA is TGCAGTGCTAGTGACAGGGGGAGTAATGAGCAGTTCTTC.

The chain employs TRBV28 and TRBJ1-5, with unresolved D. Germline V CDR1 and CDR2: MDHEN, SYDVKM. Trimming cost V 2 bases and J 5 bases, with 10 bases left between them. The CDR3 contains 14 residues. CDR3 protein: CASSLGQRDQPQHF. As DNA, the CDR3 is TGTGCCAGCAGTTTAGGGCAGCGGGATCAGCCCCAGCATTTT.

V and J are TRBV29-1 and TRBJ2-5, with D possibly matching TRBD1 (6 bases). Trimming took off 5 bases at V and 7 bases at J, with 17 bases between the two ends. The CDR3 is made up of 13 amino acids. CDR1 is SQVTM, CDR2 ANQGSEA, per germline. CDR3 region: CSVLTGYHRTQYF. DNA for the CDR3: TGCAGCGTTCTTACAGGGTATCACCGGACCCAGTACTTC.

This chain links TRBV18 with TRBJ1-2; the D gene is possibly TRBD1 (5 bases). Germline CDR1 KGHSH, CDR2 LQKENI. CDR3 size: 14 residues. Between the trimmed V and J ends, which lost 2 bases and 0 bases, there was a span of 7 bases. The CDR3 nucleotides read TGTGCCAGCTCACCAACAGGCCCTAACTATGGCTACACCTTC. It translates to CASSPTGPNYGYTF.

About this clone: The limits of the CDR3 on the DNA are not certain, so only TCRdb's listed CDR3 is given. The CDR3 here is CASSFLAERGNQPQHF. The gene calls are TRBV28 and TRBJ1-5. Counting both end residues, the CDR3 totals 16 amino acids. Germline lookup yields CDR1 MDHEN and CDR2 SYDVKM.

This sequence joins TRBV28 and TRBJ1-1; D is unclear. Germline V lookup: CDR1 MDHEN, CDR2 SYDVKM. The CDR3 is 12 amino acids. The V end lost 5 bases, the J end lost 6 bases, and 10 bases lay between the germline ends. CDR3 region: CASSLRTSEAFF. In DNA form, the CDR3 reads TGTGCCAGCAGTCTTAGGACGTCTGAAGCTTTCTTT.

The gene calls are TRBV12-3 or TRBV12-4 and TRBJ1-6; D unresolved. The CDR3 has 12 residues. Trimming cost V 1 base and J 18 bases, with 13 bases left between them. The CDR3 region is CASSLGSAVGHF. The CDR3 nucleotides are TGTGCCAGCAGTTTAGGGTCTGCCGTCGGCCACTTT.

The genes are TRBV2 and TRBJ1-6; D possibly corresponds to TRBD1 (5 bases). Trimming stripped 4 bases from V and 0 bases from J, with 10 bases between. The CDR3 has 16 residues. Germline loops: CDR1 SNHLY, CDR2 FYNNEI. The DNA for the CDR3 is TGTGCCAGCAGTGTCACAGGAGTCTCCTATAATTCACCCCTCCACTTT. This gives the protein CASSVTGVSYNSPLHF.

This sequence joins TRBV27 and TRBJ1-5; D is possibly TRBD1 (8 bases). Near its end, the DNA agrees better with TRBJ2-3, so the J call may be wrong. Germline lookup yields CDR1 MNHEY and CDR2 SMNVEV (reference sequence). The CDR3 spans 17 residues. The CDR3 DNA follows: TGTGCCAGCAGTCACCACCCCGAAACAGGGGGGGATAAGGCCCAGTATTTT. As protein: CASSHHPETGGDKAQYF.

The chain employs TRBV9 and TRBJ2-3; unclear D gene. The CDR3 loop spans 14 amino acids. CDR1 is SGDLS, CDR2 YYNGEE, per germline. The V and J ends lost 2 bases and 4 bases respectively, with 11 bases between them. This CDR3 is CASSVRGSADTQYF. Written as DNA, the CDR3 is TGTGCCAGCAGCGTCCGCGGCAGCGCAGATACGCAGTATTTT.

The V gene is TRBV15, the J gene TRBJ1-2; D uncertain. Trimming removed 5 bases at V and 6 bases at J, with 10 bases between. CDR1 is LNHNV and CDR2 is YYDKDF in the germline V gene (reference sequence). The length of the CDR3 is 12 residues. CDR3 residues: CATSSGGNGYTF. CDR3 DNA sequence: TGTGCCACCAGCTCCGGAGGGAATGGCTACACCTTC.

The rearrangement uses TRBV21-1 and TRBJ2-7; no DNA check was done on the table's D call, TRBD1. TRBV21-1 is tagged as a pseudogene. The CDR3 totals 8 residues. The CDR3 sequence: CASSKGPF. The CDR3 coding sequence is TGTGCCAGCAGCAAAGGGCCGTTC.

The rearrangement joins TRBV4-2 to TRBJ2-3; a possible D gene is TRBD2 (5 bases). CDR3 length: 16 residues. Trimming removed 0 bases from V and 0 bases from J, with 10 bases in between. Germline CDR1 is LGHNA and CDR2 is YNFKEQ. The CDR3 here is CASSQERGSSTDTQYF. CDR3 bases: TGTGCCAGCAGCCAAGAACGGGGATCTAGCACAGATACGCAGTATTTT.

This sequence joins TRBV19 and TRBJ1-6; D ambiguous. V was pared by 3 bases and J by 10 bases, with 16 bases between. The CDR3 extends over 15 amino acids. In germline, CDR1 is LNHDA, CDR2 SQIVND (reference sequence). CDR3 loop: CASSIQDRGSSPLHF. CDR3 DNA: TGTGCCAGTAGTATTCAAGACCGGGGATCCTCACCCCTCCACTTT. The whole variable domain, remainder taken from reference TRBV19 and TRBJ1-6, is DGGITQSPKYLFRKEGQNVTLSCEQNLNHDAMYWYRQDPGQGLRLIYYSQIVNDFQKGDIAEGYSVSREKKESFPLTVTSAQKNPTAFYLCASSIQDRGSSPLHFGNGTRLTVT.

The chain joins TRBV10-3 to TRBJ2-1, with 7 bases fitting TRBD2. This CDR3 is 15 amino acids long. Unmatched junction bases numbered 1, after V lost 2 bases and J lost 0 bases. From germline, CDR1 is ENHRY and CDR2 SYGVKD. The CDR3 region has the DNA TGTGCCATCAGTGAGCGCGGGAGCTCCTACAATGAGCAGTTCTTC. Translation gives CAISERGSSYNEQFF.

The chain is built from TRBV9 and TRBJ2-5, with 8 positions matching TRBD2. The CDR3 totals 11 residues. The germline V gene encodes CDR1 SGDLS and CDR2 YYNGEE. J was trimmed by 9 bases and V by 4 bases; bases with no gene match: 2. The CDR3 coding sequence is TGTGCCAGCAGCCCCGGGGGGGCCCAGTACTTC. Residues: CASSPGGAQYF.

This clone occurred once. Other nucleotide sequences from this sample produce the same CDR3. This chain links TRBV6-5 with TRBJ2-1; D unclear. The CDR3 consists of 15 residues. Looked up from germline, CDR1 is MNHEY and CDR2 is SVGAGI. The V and J ends lost 0 bases and 4 bases respectively, with 10 bases between them. The CDR3 is CASSYSKLLYNEQFF. The CDR3 DNA reads TGTGCCAGCAGTTACTCGAAACTTCTATACAATGAGCAGTTCTTC.

This sequence joins TRBV7-9 and TRBJ1-2; D may be TRBD1 (6 bases). Trimming shortened V by 7 bases and J by 7 bases, and 10 bases separated the two germline ends. CDR3 length: 11 amino acids. Germline values: CDR1 SEHNR, CDR2 FQNEAQ (reference sequence). The CDR3 DNA is TGTGCCAGCACCGAGGGGGTTGGCTACACCTTC. This translates into CASTEGVGYTF.

About this clone: At one of its ends the junction is not consistent with the germline gene, which may arise from a read error. V and J are TRBV29-1 and TRBJ2-3; D call uncertain. This CDR3 has 14 amino acids. Germline CDR1 and CDR2: SQVTM and ANQGSEA. The CDR3 region is CSVEGAHSTDTQYF. In nucleotides, the CDR3 is TGCAGCGTGGAAGGAGCCCATAGCACAGATACGCAGTATTTT.

This rearrangement joins TRBV9 to TRBJ2-7; possible D gene TRBD2, 7 bases. Per the germline V gene, CDR1 is SGDLS and CDR2 is YYNGEE. The CDR3 is made up of 15 amino acids. The germline V and J ends were trimmed by 3 bases and 2 bases, with 15 bases remaining between them. The CDR3, as DNA: TGTGCCAGCAGCGGTGGGGGGGGGCCCCCCTACGAGCAGTACTTC. Its translation is CASSGGGGPPYEQYF.

The rearrangement uses TRBV2 and TRBJ2-1, with TRBD2 identical over 7 bases. The CDR3 sequence is 18 residues long. V was clipped by 4 bases and J by 4 bases; unmatched bases: 16. In germline, CDR1 is SNHLY, CDR2 FYNNEI. The CDR3 region is CASSVERDDWRGYNEQFF. The CDR3 nucleotides are TGTGCCAGCAGTGTCGAGAGGGACGACTGGCGGGGGTACAATGAGCAGTTCTTC.